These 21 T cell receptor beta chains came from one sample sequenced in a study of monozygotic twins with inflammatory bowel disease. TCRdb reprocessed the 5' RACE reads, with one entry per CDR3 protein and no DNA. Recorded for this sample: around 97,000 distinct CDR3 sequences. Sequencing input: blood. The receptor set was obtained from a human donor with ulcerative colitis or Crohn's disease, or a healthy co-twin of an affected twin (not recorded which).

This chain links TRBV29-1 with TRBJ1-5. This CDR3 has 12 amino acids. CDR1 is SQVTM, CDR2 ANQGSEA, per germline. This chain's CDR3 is CSAKGSNQPQHF.

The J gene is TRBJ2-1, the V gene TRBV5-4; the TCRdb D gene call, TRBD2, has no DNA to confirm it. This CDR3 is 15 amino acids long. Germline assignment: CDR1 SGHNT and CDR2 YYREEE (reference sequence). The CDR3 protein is CASSSGLAGNNEQFF.

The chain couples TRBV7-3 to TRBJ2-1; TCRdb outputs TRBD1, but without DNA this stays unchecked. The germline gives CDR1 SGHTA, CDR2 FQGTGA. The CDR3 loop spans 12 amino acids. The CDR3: CASSPRDGYQFF.

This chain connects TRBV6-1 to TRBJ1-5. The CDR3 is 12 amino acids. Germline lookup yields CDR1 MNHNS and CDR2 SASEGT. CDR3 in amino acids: CAINRWGQPQHF.

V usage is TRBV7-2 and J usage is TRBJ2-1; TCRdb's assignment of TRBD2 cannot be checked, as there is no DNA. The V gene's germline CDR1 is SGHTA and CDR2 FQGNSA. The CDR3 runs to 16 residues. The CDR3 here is CASSPTSGSSYNEQFF.

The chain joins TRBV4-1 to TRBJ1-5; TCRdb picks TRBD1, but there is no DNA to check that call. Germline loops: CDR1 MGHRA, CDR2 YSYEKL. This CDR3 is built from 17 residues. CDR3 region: CASSRSLTGGYNQPQHF.

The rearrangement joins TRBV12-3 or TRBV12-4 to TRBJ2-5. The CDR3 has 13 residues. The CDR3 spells CASSLLRQETQYF.

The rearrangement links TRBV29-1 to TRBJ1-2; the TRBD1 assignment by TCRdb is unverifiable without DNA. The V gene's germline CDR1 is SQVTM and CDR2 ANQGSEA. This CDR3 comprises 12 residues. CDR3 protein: CSEGGQGYGYTF. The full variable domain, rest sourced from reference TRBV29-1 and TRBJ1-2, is SAVISQKPSRDICQRGTSLTIQCQVDSQVTMMFWYRQQPGQSLTLIATANQGSEATYESGFVIDKFPISRPNLTFSTLTVSNMSPEDSSIYLCSEGGQGYGYTFGSGTRLTVV.

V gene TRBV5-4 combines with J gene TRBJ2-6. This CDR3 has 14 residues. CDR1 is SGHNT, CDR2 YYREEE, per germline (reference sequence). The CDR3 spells CASSLAAGANVLTF.

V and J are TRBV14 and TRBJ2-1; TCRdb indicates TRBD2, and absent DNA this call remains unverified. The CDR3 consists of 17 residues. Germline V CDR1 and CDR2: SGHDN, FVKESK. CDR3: CASSHASRLAGDNEQFF.

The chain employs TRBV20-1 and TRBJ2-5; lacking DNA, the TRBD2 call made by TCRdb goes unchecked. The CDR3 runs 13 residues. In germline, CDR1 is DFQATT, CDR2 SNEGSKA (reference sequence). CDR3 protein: CSAKGRGGETQYF.

The CDR3 reads CASSLPSGVKTQYF. The chain joins TRBV5-1 to TRBJ2-5. The CDR3 sequence is 14 residues long. Germline-derived CDR1 and CDR2 are SGHRS and YFSETQ.

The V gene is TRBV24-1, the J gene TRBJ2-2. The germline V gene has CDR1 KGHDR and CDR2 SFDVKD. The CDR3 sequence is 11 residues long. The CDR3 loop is CATWDTGELFF.

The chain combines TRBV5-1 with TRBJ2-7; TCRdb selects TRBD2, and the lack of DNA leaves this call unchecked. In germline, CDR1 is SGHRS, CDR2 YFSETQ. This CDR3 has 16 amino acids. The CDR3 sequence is CASSPRLAGGVHEQYF.

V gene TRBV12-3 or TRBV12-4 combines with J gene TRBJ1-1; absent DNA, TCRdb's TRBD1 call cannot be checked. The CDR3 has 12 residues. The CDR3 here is CASRPRGTEAFF.

CDR3 in amino acids: CSARVRREGSYEQYF. J is TRBJ2-7 and V is TRBV20-1. The CDR3 runs 15 residues. Looked up from germline, CDR1 is DFQATT and CDR2 is SNEGSKA (reference sequence).

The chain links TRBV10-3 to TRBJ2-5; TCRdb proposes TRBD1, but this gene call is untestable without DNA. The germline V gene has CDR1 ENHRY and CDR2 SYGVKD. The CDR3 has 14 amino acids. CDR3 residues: CAISPLQGKETQYF.

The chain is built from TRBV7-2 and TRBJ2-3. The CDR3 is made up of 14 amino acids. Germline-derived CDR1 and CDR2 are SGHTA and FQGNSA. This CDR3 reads CASSLEGLGDTQYF.

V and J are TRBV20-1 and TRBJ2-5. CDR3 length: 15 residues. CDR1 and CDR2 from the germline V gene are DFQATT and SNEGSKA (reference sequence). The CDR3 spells CSAGIWDFMGETQYF.

The CDR3 here is CASSLSSGTGIGEQYF. This chain joins TRBV18 and TRBJ2-7; TCRdb selects TRBD1, and the lack of DNA leaves this call unchecked. The length of the CDR3 is 16 residues. Germline assignment: CDR1 KGHSH and CDR2 LQKENI.

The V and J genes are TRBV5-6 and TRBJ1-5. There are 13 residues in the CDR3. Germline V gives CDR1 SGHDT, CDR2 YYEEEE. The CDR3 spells CASSLAGSGPQHF. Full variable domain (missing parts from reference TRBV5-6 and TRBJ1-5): DAGVTQSPTHLIKTRGQQVTLRCSPKSGHDTVSWYQQALGQGPQFIFQYYEEEERQRGNFPDRFSGHQFPNYSSELNVNALLLGDSALYLCASSLAGSGPQHFGDGTRLSIL.